This T cell receptor (beta chain) originates from a study of STAT5B mutations in CD4+ large granular lymphocyte leukemia. Original methodology: Lowest detectable productive clonotype frequency was 2.59 x 10-5. The repertoire was sequenced with immunoSEQ multiplex PCR; TCRdb's copy has only in-frame clones and lacks some. The D gene and trimming were derived from the DNA, and the V and J assignments and clone size from that table. The data contain 25,000 to 35,000 clones, around 85% of them seen just once; the ten biggest clones take up 6.2%. Study-level points and caveats: Patient CD4-sorted repertoires stayed more clonal than healthy ones after leukemic-clone removal. Higher CD4+ than CD8+ T-LGLL clonality might reflect small sample size. Compared with healthy controls (2/35), patient top clones favored TRBV06 (8/27).

The V and J ends lost 4 bases and 6 bases respectively, with 16 bases between them. Germline lookup yields CDR1 SGHDN and CDR2 FVKESK. The CDR3 totals 14 residues. On this clone itself: Its antigen is unknown.

The receptor was isolated from a human donor in good health. The chain employs TRBV14 and TRBJ2-7; unclear D gene. Source material: CD4+ T cells from blood buffy coats. The CDR3 protein is CASSRNSPVGEQYF. CDR3 DNA sequence: TGTGCCAGCAGCCGCAACTCCCCGGTTGGCGAGCAGTACTTC.